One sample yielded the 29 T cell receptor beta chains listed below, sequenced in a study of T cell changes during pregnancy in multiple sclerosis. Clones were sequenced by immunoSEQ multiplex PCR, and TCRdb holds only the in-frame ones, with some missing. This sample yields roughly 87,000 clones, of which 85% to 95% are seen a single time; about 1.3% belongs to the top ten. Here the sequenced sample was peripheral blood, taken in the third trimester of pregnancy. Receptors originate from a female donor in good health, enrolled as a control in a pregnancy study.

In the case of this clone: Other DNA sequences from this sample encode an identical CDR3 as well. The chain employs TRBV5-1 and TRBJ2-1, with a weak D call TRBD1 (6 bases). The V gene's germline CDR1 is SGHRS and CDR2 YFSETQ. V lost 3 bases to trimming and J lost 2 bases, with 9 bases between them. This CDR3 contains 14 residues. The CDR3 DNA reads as TGCGCCAGCAGCTCCGCAGGGGCCTACAATGAGCAGTTCTTC. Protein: CASSSAGAYNEQFF.

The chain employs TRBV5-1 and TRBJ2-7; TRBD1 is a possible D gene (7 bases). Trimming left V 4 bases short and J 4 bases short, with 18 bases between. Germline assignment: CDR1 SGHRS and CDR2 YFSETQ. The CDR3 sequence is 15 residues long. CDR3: CASSAWGDSLYEQYF. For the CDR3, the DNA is TGCGCCAGCAGCGCATGGGGGGACAGCCTGTACGAGCAGTACTTC.

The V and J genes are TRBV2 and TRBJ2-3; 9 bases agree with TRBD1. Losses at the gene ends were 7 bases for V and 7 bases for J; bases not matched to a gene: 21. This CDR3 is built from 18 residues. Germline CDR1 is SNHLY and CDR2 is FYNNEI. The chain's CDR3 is CASTGLTGGRVFLNTQYF. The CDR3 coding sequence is TGTGCCAGCACCGGATTAACAGGGGGCAGGGTTTTTTTGAATACGCAGTATTTT.

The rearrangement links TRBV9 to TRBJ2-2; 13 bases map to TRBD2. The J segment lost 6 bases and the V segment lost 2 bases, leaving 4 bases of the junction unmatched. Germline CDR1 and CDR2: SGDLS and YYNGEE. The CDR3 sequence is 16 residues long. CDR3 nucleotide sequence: TGTGCCAGCAGCGTTGGACTAGCGGGAGACCCCGGGGAGCTGTTTTTT. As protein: CASSVGLAGDPGELFF.

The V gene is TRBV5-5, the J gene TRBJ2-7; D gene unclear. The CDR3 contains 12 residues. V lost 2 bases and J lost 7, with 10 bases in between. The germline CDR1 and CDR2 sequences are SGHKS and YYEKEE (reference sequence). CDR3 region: CASSFGVNEQYF. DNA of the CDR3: TGTGCCAGCAGCTTCGGAGTTAATGAGCAGTACTTC.

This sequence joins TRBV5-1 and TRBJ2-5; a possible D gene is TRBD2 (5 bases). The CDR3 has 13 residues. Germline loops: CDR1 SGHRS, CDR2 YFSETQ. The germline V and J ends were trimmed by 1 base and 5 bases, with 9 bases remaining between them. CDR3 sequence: CASSLLGSETQYF. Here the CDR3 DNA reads TGCGCCAGCAGCTTGCTGGGGAGTGAGACCCAGTACTTC.

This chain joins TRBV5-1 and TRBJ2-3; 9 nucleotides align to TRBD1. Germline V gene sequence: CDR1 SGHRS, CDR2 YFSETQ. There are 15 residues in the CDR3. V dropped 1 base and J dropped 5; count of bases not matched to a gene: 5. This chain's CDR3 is CASSLNRGRGDTQYF. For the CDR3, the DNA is TGCGCCAGCAGCTTGAACAGGGGGCGAGGAGATACGCAGTATTTT.

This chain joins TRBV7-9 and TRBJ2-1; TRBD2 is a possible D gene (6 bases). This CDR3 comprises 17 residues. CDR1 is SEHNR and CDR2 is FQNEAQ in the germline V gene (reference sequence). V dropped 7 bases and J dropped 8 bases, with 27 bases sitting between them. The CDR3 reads CASKPLWRDGGSDEQFF. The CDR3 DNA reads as TGTGCCAGCAAGCCTTTATGGAGGGACGGTGGATCGGATGAGCAGTTCTTC.

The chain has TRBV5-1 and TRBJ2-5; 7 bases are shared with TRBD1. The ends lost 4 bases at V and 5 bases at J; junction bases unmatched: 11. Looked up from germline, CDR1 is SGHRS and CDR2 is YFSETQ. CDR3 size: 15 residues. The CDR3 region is CASSPYDRDAETQYF. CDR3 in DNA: TGCGCCAGCAGCCCGTACGACAGGGACGCGGAGACCCAGTACTTC.

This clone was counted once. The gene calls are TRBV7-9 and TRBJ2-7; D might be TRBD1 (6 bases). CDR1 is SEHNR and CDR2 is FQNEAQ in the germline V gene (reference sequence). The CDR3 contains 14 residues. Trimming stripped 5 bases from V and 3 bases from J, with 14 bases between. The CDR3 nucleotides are TGTGCCAGCAGCCCCTTGGACAGAATCTACGAGCAGTACTTC. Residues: CASSPLDRIYEQYF.

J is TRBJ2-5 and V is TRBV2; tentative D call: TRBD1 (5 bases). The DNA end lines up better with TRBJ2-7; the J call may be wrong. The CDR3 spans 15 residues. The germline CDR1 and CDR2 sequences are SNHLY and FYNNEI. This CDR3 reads CASSQDSPTIYEQYF. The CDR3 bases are TGTGCCAGCAGCCAAGACAGCCCCACAATCTACGAGCAGTACTTC.

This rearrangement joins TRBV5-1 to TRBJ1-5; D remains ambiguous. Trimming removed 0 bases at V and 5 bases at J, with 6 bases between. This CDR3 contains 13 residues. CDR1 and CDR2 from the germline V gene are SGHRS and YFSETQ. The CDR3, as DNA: TGCGCCAGCAGCTTGGCCACGGATCAGCCCCAGCATTTT. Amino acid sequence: CASSLATDQPQHF.

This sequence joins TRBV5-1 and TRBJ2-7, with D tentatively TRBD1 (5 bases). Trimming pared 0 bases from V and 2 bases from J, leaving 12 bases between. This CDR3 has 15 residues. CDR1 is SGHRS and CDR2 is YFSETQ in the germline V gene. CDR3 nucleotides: TGCGCCAGCAGCTTGGGTCAGGGAAAAGCCTACGAGCAGTACTTC. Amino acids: CASSLGQGKAYEQYF.

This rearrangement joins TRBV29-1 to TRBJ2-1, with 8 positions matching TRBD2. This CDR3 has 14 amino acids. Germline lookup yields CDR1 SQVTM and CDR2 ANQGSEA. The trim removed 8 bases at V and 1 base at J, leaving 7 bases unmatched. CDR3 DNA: TGCAGCAGCACGGGGGGGAAATCCTACAATGAGCAGTTCTTC. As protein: CSSTGGKSYNEQFF.

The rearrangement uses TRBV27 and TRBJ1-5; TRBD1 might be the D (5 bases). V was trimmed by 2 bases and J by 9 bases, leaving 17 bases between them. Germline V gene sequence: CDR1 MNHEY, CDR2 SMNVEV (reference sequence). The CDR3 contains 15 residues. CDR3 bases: TGTGCCAGCAGTTTAATCCCCACAGGAAAGGTGCCCCAGCATTTT. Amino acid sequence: CASSLIPTGKVPQHF.

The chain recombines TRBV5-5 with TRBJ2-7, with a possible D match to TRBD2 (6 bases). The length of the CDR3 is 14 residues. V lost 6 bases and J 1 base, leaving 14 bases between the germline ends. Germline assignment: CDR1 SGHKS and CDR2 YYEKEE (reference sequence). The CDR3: CASIPPGGSYEQYF. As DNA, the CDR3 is TGTGCCAGCATCCCTCCCGGAGGGTCCTACGAGCAGTACTTC.

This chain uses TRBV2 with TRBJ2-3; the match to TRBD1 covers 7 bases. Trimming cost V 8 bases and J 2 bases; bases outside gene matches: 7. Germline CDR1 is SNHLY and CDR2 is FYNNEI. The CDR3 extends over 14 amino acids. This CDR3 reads CASRTGVDTDTQYF. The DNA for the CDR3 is TGTGCCAGCCGGACAGGAGTTGACACAGATACGCAGTATTTT. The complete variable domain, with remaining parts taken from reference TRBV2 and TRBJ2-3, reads EPEVTQTPSHQVTQMGQEVILRCVPISNHLYFYWYRQILGQKVEFLVSFYNNEISEKSEIFDDQFSVERPDGSNFTLKIRSTKLEDSAMYFCASRTGVDTDTQYFGPGTRLTVL.

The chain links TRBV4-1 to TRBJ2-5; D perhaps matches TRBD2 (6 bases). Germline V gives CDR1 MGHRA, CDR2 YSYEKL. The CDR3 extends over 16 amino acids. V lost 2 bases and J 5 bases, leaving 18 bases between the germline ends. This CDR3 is CASSQRGGVVGETQYF. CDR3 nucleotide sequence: TGCGCCAGCAGCCAAAGGGGCGGGGTGGTAGGTGAGACCCAGTACTTC.

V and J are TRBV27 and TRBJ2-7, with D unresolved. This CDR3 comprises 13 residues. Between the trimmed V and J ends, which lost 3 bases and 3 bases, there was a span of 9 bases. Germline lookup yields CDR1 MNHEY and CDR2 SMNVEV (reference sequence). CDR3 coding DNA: TGTGCCAGCAGTTTGTCGCAGTACTACGAGCAGTACTTC. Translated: CASSLSQYYEQYF.

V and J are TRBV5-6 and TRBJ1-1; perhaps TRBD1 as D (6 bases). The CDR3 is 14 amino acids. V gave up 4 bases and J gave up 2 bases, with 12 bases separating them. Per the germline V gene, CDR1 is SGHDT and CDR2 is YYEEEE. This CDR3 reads CASSRGATNTEAFF. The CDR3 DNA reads TGTGCCAGCAGCCGGGGGGCAACCAACACTGAAGCTTTCTTT. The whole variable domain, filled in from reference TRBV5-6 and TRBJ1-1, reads DAGVTQSPTHLIKTRGQQVTLRCSPKSGHDTVSWYQQALGQGPQFIFQYYEEEERQRGNFPDRFSGHQFPNYSSELNVNALLLGDSALYLCASSRGATNTEAFFGQGTRLTVV.

CDR3 amino acids: CASSLWGGRDGNQPQHF. In DNA, the CDR3 is TGTGCCAGCAGTTTATGGGGAGGGAGAGATGGCAATCAGCCCCAGCATTTT. This chain links TRBV27 with TRBJ1-5; D gene unclear. CDR3 length equals 17 residues. Germline V gives CDR1 MNHEY, CDR2 SMNVEV (reference sequence). The V and J ends lost 1 base and 2 bases respectively, with 15 bases between them.

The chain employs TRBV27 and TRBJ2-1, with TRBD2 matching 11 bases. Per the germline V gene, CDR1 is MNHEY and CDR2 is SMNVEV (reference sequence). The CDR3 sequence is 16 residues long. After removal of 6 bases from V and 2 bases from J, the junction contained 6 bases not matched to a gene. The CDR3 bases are TGTGCCAGCAGCTCCACTAGCGGGGGCGCCTACAATGAGCAGTTCTTC. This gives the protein CASSSTSGGAYNEQFF.

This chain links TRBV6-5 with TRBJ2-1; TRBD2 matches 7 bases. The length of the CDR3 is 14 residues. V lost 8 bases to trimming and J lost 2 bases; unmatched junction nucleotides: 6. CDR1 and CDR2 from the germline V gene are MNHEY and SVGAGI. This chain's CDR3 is CASGASGPYNEQFF. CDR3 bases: TGTGCCAGCGGGGCTAGCGGCCCCTACAATGAGCAGTTCTTC.

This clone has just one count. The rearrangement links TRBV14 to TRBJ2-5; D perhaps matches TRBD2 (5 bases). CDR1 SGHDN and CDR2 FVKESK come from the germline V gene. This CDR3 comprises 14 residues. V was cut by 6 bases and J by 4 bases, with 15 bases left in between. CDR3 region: CASSPELGRETQYF. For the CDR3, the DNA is TGTGCCAGCAGTCCCGAGCTAGGGAGAGAGACCCAGTACTTC.

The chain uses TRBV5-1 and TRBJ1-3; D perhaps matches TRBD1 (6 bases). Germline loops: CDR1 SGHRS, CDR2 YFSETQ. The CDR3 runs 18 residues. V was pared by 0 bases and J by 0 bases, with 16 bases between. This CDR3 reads CASSLGPNRANSGNTIYF. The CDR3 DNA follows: TGCGCCAGCAGCTTGGGACCCAACAGGGCCAACTCTGGAAACACCATATATTTT.

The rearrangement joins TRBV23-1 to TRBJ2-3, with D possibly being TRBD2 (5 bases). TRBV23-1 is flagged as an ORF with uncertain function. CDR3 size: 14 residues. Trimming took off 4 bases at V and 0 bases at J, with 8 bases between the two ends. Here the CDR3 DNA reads TGCGCCAGCAGTCCGGGATCTAGCACAGATACGCAGTATTTT. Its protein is CASSPGSSTDTQYF.

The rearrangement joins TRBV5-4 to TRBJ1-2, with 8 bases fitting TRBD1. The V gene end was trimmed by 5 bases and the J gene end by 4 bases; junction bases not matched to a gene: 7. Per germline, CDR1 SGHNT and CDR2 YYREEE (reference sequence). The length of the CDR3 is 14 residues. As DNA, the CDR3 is TGTGCCAGCAGGAGGGCCGGGACAGGCTATGGCTACACCTTC. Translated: CASRRAGTGYGYTF. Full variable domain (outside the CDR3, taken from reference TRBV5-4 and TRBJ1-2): ETGVTQSPTHLIKTRGQQVTLRCSSQSGHNTVSWYQQALGQGPQFIFQYYREEENGRGNFPPRFSGLQFPNYSSELNVNALELDDSALYLCASRRAGTGYGYTFGSGTRLTVV.

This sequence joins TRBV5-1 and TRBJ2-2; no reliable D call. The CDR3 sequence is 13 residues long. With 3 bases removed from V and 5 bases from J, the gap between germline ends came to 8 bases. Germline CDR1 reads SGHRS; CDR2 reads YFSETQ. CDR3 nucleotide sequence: TGCGCCAGCAGCTCCACAATTACCGGGGAGCTGTTTTTT. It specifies CASSSTITGELFF.

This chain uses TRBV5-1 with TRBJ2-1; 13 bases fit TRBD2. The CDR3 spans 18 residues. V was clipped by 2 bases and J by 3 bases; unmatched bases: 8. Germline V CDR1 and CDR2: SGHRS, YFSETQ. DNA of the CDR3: TGCGCCAGCAGCTTTGGGACTAGCGGGACAACTGACTACAATGAGCAGTTCTTC. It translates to CASSFGTSGTTDYNEQFF.